This entry describes one T cell receptor beta chain. As yet, its antigen is unknown. This sample is part of a study of blood T cells in healthy people across ages. Study-wide points: The unsorted PBMCs prevented any conclusive comparison of naive versus antigen-experienced cells. Researchers judged that diversity estimates from one million T cells fell short of true values.

The individuals who served as donors were healthy Caucasians living in Russia, aged about 6 to 95. The authors ran a second PCR of about 6 to 12 cycles using a sample-barcoded 5' primer and a J-beta primer mix. The authors tagged each cDNA molecule using a template-switch adaptor with 12 random nucleotides. In TCRdb, the 5' RACE reads were re-called with MiXCR into one record per CDR3 protein. The table includes about 1.8 million distinct CDR3 sequences, around half detected once. Sequenced sample: blood. This TCR was recovered from a woman between 35 and 50 years old in good health.

Here the CDR3 reads CASSVDDLGASPYNEQFF. CDR3 DNA sequence: TGTGCCAGCAGCGTAGATGATTTGGGGGCCTCACCCTACAATGAGCAGTTCTTC. The chain employs TRBV9 and TRBJ2-1, with D possibly TRBD1 on 6 matching bases. The V and J ends lost 0 bases and 2 bases respectively, with 18 bases between them. The CDR3 contains 18 residues. Germline CDR1 and CDR2: SGDLS and YYNGEE.